Listed below are T cell receptor beta chains from one sample, sequenced in a study of STAT3 mutations in large granular lymphocyte leukemia. Some clones are missing from TCRdb's copy, which holds only in-frame ones; the method was immunoSEQ multiplex PCR. Of some 2,500 clones listed, approximately 48% are singletons. The sample comprised peripheral blood mononuclear cells. Receptor source: a man aged 55 to 70 with T-cell large granular lymphocyte leukemia. Some clones in this sample may be carry-over from other donors' samples. Each CDR3 is given with its conserved first and last residue. The order of the fields is CDR3 DNA, CDR3 protein, J gene, D gene, clone size, V gene. D genes are given only for firm matches. The listing skips clone size in some rows; elsewhere it reads once, few, many or a size class.

CDR3 DNA: TGTGCCAGCAGCTTAGGTGGCGGGGGGAATGAGCAGTTCTTC
CDR3 protein: CASSLGGGGNEQFF
J gene: TRBJ2-1
D gene: TRBD2
clone size: NA
V gene: TRBV7-9

CDR3 DNA: TGCGCCAGCAGCCTGACAACGCGCAATGAGCAGTTCTTC
CDR3 protein: CASSLTTRNEQFF
J gene: TRBJ2-1
D gene: NA
clone size: once
V gene: TRBV5-1

CDR3 DNA: TGTGCCAGCAGGACAGGGGATAATTCACCCCTCCACTTT
CDR3 protein: CASRTGDNSPLHF
J gene: TRBJ1-6
D gene: TRBD1
clone size: NA
V gene: TRBV9

CDR3 DNA: TGCAGCGTCGGAGCGGGGGCCCCCACAGATACGCAGTATTTT
CDR3 protein: CSVGAGAPTDTQYF
J gene: TRBJ2-3
D gene: TRBD2
clone size: few
V gene: TRBV29-1

CDR3 DNA: TGCGCCAGCAGCTTGGGGAGTACGGCTATTGCAGATACGCAGTATTTT
CDR3 protein: CASSLGSTAIADTQYF
J gene: TRBJ2-3
D gene: NA
clone size: NA
V gene: TRBV5-1

CDR3 DNA: TGTGCCAGCAGCGCCCGGATAGGTTATAATTCACCCCTCCACTTT
CDR3 protein: CASSARIGYNSPLHF
J gene: TRBJ1-6
D gene: NA
clone size: NA
V gene: TRBV9

CDR3 DNA: TGTGCCAGCAGCTCCCCAAAAGAGACCCAGTACTTC
CDR3 protein: CASSSPKETQYF
J gene: TRBJ2-5
D gene: NA
clone size: NA
V gene: TRBV7-9

CDR3 DNA: TGTGCCTGGAGTGCCAGGGGCCAAGCCAAAAACATTCAGTACTTC
CDR3 protein: CAWSARGQAKNIQYF
J gene: TRBJ2-4
D gene: NA
clone size: NA
V gene: TRBV30

CDR3 DNA: TGTGCCAGCAGCGCCCTGGGTAGTGGCGGGGGGTCTACGCAGTATTTT
CDR3 protein: CASSALGSGGGSTQYF
J gene: TRBJ2-3
D gene: TRBD2
clone size: NA
V gene: TRBV9

CDR3 DNA: TGTGCCAGCAGTTCAACAGGGCTACTCCTCCACTTT
CDR3 protein: CASSSTGLLLHF
J gene: TRBJ1-6
D gene: NA
clone size: once
V gene: TRBV27

CDR3 DNA: TGCGCCAGCAGCCAAGCCTGGACAGGGTTCGGGGGCAATGAGCAGTTCTTC
CDR3 protein: CASSQAWTGFGGNEQFF
J gene: TRBJ2-1
D gene: TRBD1
clone size: NA
V gene: TRBV4-3

CDR3 DNA: TGTGCCAGCAGCCCCCAAGGGCAGGGCTCTGAAGCTTTCTTT
CDR3 protein: CASSPQGQGSEAFF
J gene: TRBJ1-1
D gene: NA
clone size: once
V gene: TRBV7-2

CDR3 DNA: TGTGCCAGCAGTTTCGGTCCAACCAGGGGGATACGGCAAGAGACCCAGTACTTC
CDR3 protein: CASSFGPTRGIRQETQYF
J gene: TRBJ2-5
D gene: TRBD1
clone size: few
V gene: TRBV28

CDR3 DNA: TGTGCCTGGAGTGGTCAGGGGGCGAGGAATGAGCAGTTCTTC
CDR3 protein: CAWSGQGARNEQFF
J gene: TRBJ2-1
D gene: TRBD1
clone size: NA
V gene: TRBV30

CDR3 DNA: TGTGCCAGCTCAACAGCCACAGGTTTTGATTCACCCCTCCACTTT
CDR3 protein: CASSTATGFDSPLHF
J gene: TRBJ1-6
D gene: NA
clone size: NA
V gene: TRBV18

CDR3 DNA: TGCAGCGTTGATGGAGTAAGTCAGCCCCAGCATTTT
CDR3 protein: CSVDGVSQPQHF
J gene: TRBJ1-5
D gene: NA
clone size: few
V gene: TRBV29-1

CDR3 DNA: TGTGCCTGGAGTGTAGGCAGCCGCACCGAGCAGTACTTC
CDR3 protein: CAWSVGSRTEQYF
J gene: TRBJ2-7
D gene: NA
clone size: NA
V gene: TRBV30

CDR3 DNA: TGTGCCAGCTCACCACCGGGTCTGCCCCAGCATTTT
CDR3 protein: CASSPPGLPQHF
J gene: TRBJ1-5
D gene: NA
clone size: NA
V gene: TRBV18

CDR3 DNA: TGCGCCAGCAGCTTCGGGGGTAGCTCCTACGAGCAGTACTTC
CDR3 protein: CASSFGGSSYEQYF
J gene: TRBJ2-7
D gene: NA
clone size: few
V gene: TRBV5-1

CDR3 DNA: TGCGCCAGCAGCCCACCAACAGGGGATAACTATGGCTACACCTTC
CDR3 protein: CASSPPTGDNYGYTF
J gene: TRBJ1-2
D gene: TRBD1
clone size: few
V gene: TRBV4-1

CDR3 DNA: TGTGCCAGCAGCCCCGACGGCAGTCTCGCGCAGAATGGCTACACCTTC
CDR3 protein: CASSPDGSLAQNGYTF
J gene: TRBJ1-2
D gene: NA
clone size: once
V gene: TRBV7-9

CDR3 DNA: TGTGCCTGGGAGGGGATGGGTGAAAAACTGTTTTTT
CDR3 protein: CAWEGMGEKLFF
J gene: TRBJ1-4
D gene: NA
clone size: NA
V gene: TRBV30

CDR3 DNA: TGCGCCAGCAGCTACTACACAGGGTCCGAGAATTCACCCCTCCACTTT
CDR3 protein: CASSYYTGSENSPLHF
J gene: TRBJ1-6
D gene: NA
clone size: few
V gene: TRBV5-1

CDR3 DNA: TGTGCCAGCAGCTTGTGGGCGACACAAGAGACCCAGTACTTC
CDR3 protein: CASSLWATQETQYF
J gene: TRBJ2-5
D gene: NA
clone size: NA
V gene: TRBV5-6

CDR3 DNA: TGTGCCTGGACGCCCCCGGGCGTGTACTATGGCTACACCTTC
CDR3 protein: CAWTPPGVYYGYTF
J gene: TRBJ1-2
D gene: NA
clone size: few
V gene: TRBV30

CDR3 DNA: TGTGCCTGGATGGCCCTAGGCTCAGATACGCAGTATTTT
CDR3 protein: CAWMALGSDTQYF
J gene: TRBJ2-3
D gene: NA
clone size: NA
V gene: TRBV30

CDR3 DNA: TGTGCCTGGAGTGCCCCGGGACAGCGAAACTATGGCTACACCTTC
CDR3 protein: CAWSAPGQRNYGYTF
J gene: TRBJ1-2
D gene: TRBD1
clone size: few
V gene: TRBV30

CDR3 DNA: TGTGCCAGCAGCCCTCAAACAGGGCTTAACTATGGCTACACCTTC
CDR3 protein: CASSPQTGLNYGYTF
J gene: TRBJ1-2
D gene: NA
clone size: NA
V gene: TRBV5-5

CDR3 DNA: TGCGCCAGCAGCGGGATCACAGGGAACGAGCAGTACTTC
CDR3 protein: CASSGITGNEQYF
J gene: TRBJ2-7
D gene: NA
clone size: NA
V gene: TRBV5-1